Listed below are T cell receptor beta chains from one sample, sequenced in a study of OX40 agonist ivuxolimab in advanced cancers. Data came from immunoSEQ multiplex PCR; TCRdb stores just in-frame clones and leaves some out. The sample includes more than 9,500 clones, roughly 77% seen only once; the top ten take around 15%. The starting material was CD4+ or CD8+ T cells sorted from blood, obtained in a trial of the OX40 agonist ivuxolimab. Source of these receptors: an adult with an advanced solid tumor such as melanoma, head and neck, liver or kidney cancer. CDR3s include the opening cysteine and the closing phenylalanine or tryptophan. The D gene is left open where the match is weak. Clone size is stated in some rows and not others, as once, few, many or a class when expanded.

J gene: TRBJ1-1; V gene: TRBV7-9; D gene: .; clone size: few; CDR3 protein: CASSSEGDLNTEAFF; CDR3 DNA: TGTGCCAGCAGCTCGGAAGGGGATTTGAACACTGAAGCTTTCTTT
J gene: TRBJ2-1; V gene: TRBV15; D gene: .; clone size: .; CDR3 protein: CATSREKGVYNEQFF; CDR3 DNA: TGTGCCACCAGCAGAGAAAAGGGGGTCTACAATGAGCAGTTCTTC
J gene: TRBJ2-5; V gene: TRBV6-1; D gene: .; clone size: .; CDR3 protein: CAIQLRYQETQYF; CDR3 DNA: TGTGCCATCCAACTCCGTTACCAAGAGACCCAGTACTTC
J gene: TRBJ2-2; V gene: TRBV7-7; D gene: TRBD2; clone size: .; CDR3 protein: CASSLAGGGELFF; CDR3 DNA: TGTGCTAGCAGCTTAGCGGGCGGCGGGGAGCTGTTTTTT
J gene: TRBJ2-1; V gene: TRBV9; D gene: TRBD1; clone size: .; CDR3 protein: CASSARYRGGEQFF; CDR3 DNA: TGTGCCAGCAGCGCAAGATACAGGGGTGGCGAGCAGTTCTTC
J gene: TRBJ2-2; V gene: TRBV9; D gene: .; clone size: once; CDR3 protein: CASSPRLASTGELFF; CDR3 DNA: TGTGCCAGCAGCCCCCGGCTAGCTAGCACCGGGGAGCTGTTTTTT
J gene: TRBJ2-2; V gene: TRBV7-3; D gene: TRBD2; clone size: .; CDR3 protein: CASSLIGAGVDTGELFF; CDR3 DNA: TGTGCCAGCAGCTTAATTGGAGCGGGAGTGGACACCGGGGAGCTGTTTTTT
J gene: TRBJ2-7; V gene: TRBV11-1; D gene: TRBD1; clone size: .; CDR3 protein: CASSLETPGTGTYEQYF; CDR3 DNA: TGTGCCAGCAGCTTAGAGACGCCGGGGACAGGAACCTACGAGCAGTACTTC
J gene: TRBJ2-1; V gene: TRBV14; D gene: TRBD1; clone size: .; CDR3 protein: CASSQGTGFYNEQFF; CDR3 DNA: TGTGCCAGCAGCCAAGGGACAGGGTTTTACAATGAGCAGTTCTTC
J gene: TRBJ2-7; V gene: TRBV29-1; D gene: TRBD1; clone size: .; CDR3 protein: CSVAAGGSYEQYF; CDR3 DNA: TGCAGCGTTGCGGCAGGGGGATCCTACGAGCAGTACTTC
J gene: TRBJ1-1; V gene: TRBV6-6; D gene: .; clone size: .; CDR3 protein: CASSYPQRAGDEAFF; CDR3 DNA: TGTGCCAGCAGTTACCCTCAAAGGGCAGGTGATGAAGCTTTCTTT
J gene: TRBJ2-7; V gene: TRBV27; D gene: TRBD1; clone size: .; CDR3 protein: CASSLSGTAWVEQYF; CDR3 DNA: TGTGCCAGCAGTTTATCCGGGACAGCCTGGGTCGAGCAGTACTTC
J gene: TRBJ2-1; V gene: TRBV5-1; D gene: .; clone size: .; CDR3 protein: CASSQIRGTYNEQFF; CDR3 DNA: TGCGCCAGCAGCCAGATACGGGGGACTTACAATGAGCAGTTCTTC
J gene: TRBJ2-5; V gene: TRBV9; D gene: TRBD2; clone size: .; CDR3 protein: CASSAGLAGGWGETQYF; CDR3 DNA: TGTGCCAGCAGCGCGGGACTAGCGGGAGGCTGGGGGGAGACCCAGTACTTC
J gene: TRBJ1-1; V gene: TRBV11-1; D gene: TRBD1; clone size: few; CDR3 protein: CASSWGQGLNTEAFF; CDR3 DNA: TGTGCCAGCAGCTGGGGACAGGGGCTGAACACTGAAGCTTTCTTT
J gene: TRBJ1-1; V gene: TRBV7-8; D gene: .; clone size: .; CDR3 protein: CASSLEGRQRNTEAFF; CDR3 DNA: TGTGCCAGCAGCTTAGAAGGAAGGCAACGGAACACTGAAGCTTTCTTT
J gene: TRBJ2-7; V gene: TRBV13; D gene: .; clone size: medium-sized; CDR3 protein: CASRARGGGYEQYF; CDR3 DNA: TGTGCCAGCAGAGCCAGGGGGGGAGGCTACGAGCAGTACTTC
J gene: TRBJ2-7; V gene: TRBV29-1; D gene: .; clone size: .; CDR3 protein: CSVAGTPRYEQYF; CDR3 DNA: TGCAGCGTTGCCGGGACACCCCGGTACGAGCAGTACTTC
J gene: TRBJ2-6; V gene: TRBV10-3; D gene: TRBD1; clone size: .; CDR3 protein: CAISESIGAQGVTGANVLTF; CDR3 DNA: TGTGCCATCAGTGAGTCGATTGGTGCTCAGGGGGTAACTGGGGCCAACGTCCTGACTTTC
J gene: TRBJ2-7; V gene: TRBV4-1; D gene: .; clone size: .; CDR3 protein: CASSQGGPSLNEQYF; CDR3 DNA: TGCGCCAGCAGCCAAGGGGGACCATCGCTAAACGAGCAGTACTTC
J gene: TRBJ2-2; V gene: TRBV27; D gene: .; clone size: .; CDR3 protein: CASSFGVNTGELFF; CDR3 DNA: TGTGCCAGCAGTTTTGGGGTAAACACCGGGGAGCTGTTTTTT
J gene: TRBJ2-2; V gene: TRBV10-1; D gene: .; clone size: once; CDR3 protein: CASKGDTGELFF; CDR3 DNA: TGCGCCAGCAAAGGCGACACCGGGGAGCTGTTTTTT
J gene: TRBJ1-2; V gene: TRBV6-5; D gene: .; clone size: .; CDR3 protein: CASRQQGGSNYGYTF; CDR3 DNA: TGTGCCAGCAGGCAACAGGGAGGGTCGAACTATGGCTACACCTTC
J gene: TRBJ2-7; V gene: TRBV6-1; D gene: TRBD2; clone size: .; CDR3 protein: CASSETSGFSYEQYF; CDR3 DNA: TGTGCCAGCAGTGAAACTAGCGGGTTCTCCTACGAGCAGTACTTC
J gene: TRBJ1-1; V gene: TRBV4-2; D gene: .; clone size: .; CDR3 protein: CASSPYGNTEAFF; CDR3 DNA: TGTGCCAGCAGTCCTTATGGGAACACTGAAGCTTTCTTT
J gene: TRBJ1-1; V gene: TRBV18; D gene: TRBD1; clone size: few; CDR3 protein: CASSPGGGWAEAFF; CDR3 DNA: TGTGCCAGCTCACCAGGAGGGGGCTGGGCTGAAGCTTTCTTT
J gene: TRBJ2-7; V gene: TRBV6-6; D gene: .; clone size: .; CDR3 protein: CASSYHSDEQYF; CDR3 DNA: TGTGCCAGCAGTTATCATAGTGACGAGCAGTACTTC
J gene: TRBJ1-2; V gene: TRBV9; D gene: TRBD1; clone size: .; CDR3 protein: CASSSRDRRYGYTF; CDR3 DNA: TGTGCCAGCAGCTCCAGGGACAGGAGATATGGCTACACCTTC
J gene: TRBJ2-3; V gene: TRBV7-3; D gene: .; clone size: .; CDR3 protein: CASSSSDTQYF; CDR3 DNA: TGTGCCAGCTCCTCCTCAGATACGCAGTATTTT
J gene: TRBJ2-1; V gene: TRBV7-2; D gene: .; clone size: .; CDR3 protein: CASSTRGHWEQFF; CDR3 DNA: TGTGCCAGCAGCACTCGGGGCCACTGGGAGCAGTTCTTC
J gene: TRBJ2-7; V gene: TRBV13; D gene: TRBD1; clone size: once; CDR3 protein: CASSPRGQGSNEQYF; CDR3 DNA: TGTGCCAGCAGCCCCCGGGGACAGGGAAGTAACGAGCAGTACTTC
J gene: TRBJ2-5; V gene: TRBV6-6; D gene: TRBD2; clone size: .; CDR3 protein: CASSHTGGYQETQYF; CDR3 DNA: TGTGCCAGCAGCCACACCGGGGGGTACCAAGAGACCCAGTACTTC
J gene: TRBJ2-1; V gene: TRBV5-4; D gene: TRBD1; clone size: once; CDR3 protein: CASSLGSGTGYNEQFF; CDR3 DNA: TGTGCCAGCAGCTTGGGTTCCGGGACAGGGTACAATGAGCAGTTCTTC
J gene: TRBJ2-5; V gene: TRBV6-1; D gene: .; clone size: once; CDR3 protein: CASSEKVAPKETQYF; CDR3 DNA: TGTGCCAGCAGTGAAAAAGTAGCGCCGAAAGAGACCCAGTACTTC
J gene: TRBJ1-2; V gene: TRBV7-8; D gene: .; clone size: .; CDR3 protein: CASSADVTGYGYTF; CDR3 DNA: TGTGCCAGCAGCGCAGACGTAACAGGCTATGGCTACACCTTC
J gene: TRBJ1-2; V gene: TRBV6-1; D gene: .; clone size: .; CDR3 protein: CASSARGFDGYTF; CDR3 DNA: TGTGCCAGCAGTGCCAGGGGATTCGATGGCTACACCTTC
J gene: TRBJ2-3; V gene: TRBV6-5; D gene: .; clone size: .; CDR3 protein: CASSYATSTDTQYF; CDR3 DNA: TGTGCCAGCAGTTACGCTACGAGCACAGATACGCAGTATTTT
J gene: TRBJ2-6; V gene: TRBV19; D gene: .; clone size: .; CDR3 protein: CASSSGANVLTF; CDR3 DNA: TGTGCCAGTAGCTCTGGGGCCAACGTCCTGACTTTC
J gene: TRBJ2-1; V gene: TRBV7-9; D gene: .; clone size: medium-sized; CDR3 protein: CASSRNEQFF; CDR3 DNA: TGTGCCAGCAGCCGCAATGAGCAGTTCTTC
J gene: TRBJ2-7; V gene: TRBV4-2; D gene: .; clone size: .; CDR3 protein: CASSQIGGTSYEQYF; CDR3 DNA: TGTGCCAGCAGCCAAATAGGGGGGACCTCCTACGAGCAGTACTTC
J gene: TRBJ2-6; V gene: TRBV5-4; D gene: TRBD2; clone size: .; CDR3 protein: CASSSGLAGGSGANVLTF; CDR3 DNA: TGTGCCAGCAGCTCCGGACTAGCGGGAGGCTCTGGGGCCAACGTCCTGACTTTC
J gene: TRBJ2-2; V gene: TRBV5-4; D gene: .; clone size: .; CDR3 protein: CASSLEVPGELFF; CDR3 DNA: TGTGCCAGCAGCTTGGAAGTCCCCGGGGAGCTGTTTTTT
J gene: TRBJ2-5; V gene: TRBV5-8; D gene: TRBD2; clone size: .; CDR3 protein: CASSASGGTKFSQYF; CDR3 DNA: TGTGCCAGCAGCGCTAGCGGGGGTACAAAATTTTCCCAGTACTTC
J gene: TRBJ2-1; V gene: TRBV7-3; D gene: TRBD2; clone size: once; CDR3 protein: CASSSTSGGANEQFF; CDR3 DNA: TGTGCCAGCAGCTCGACTAGCGGGGGGGCTAATGAGCAGTTCTTC
J gene: TRBJ2-7; V gene: TRBV2; D gene: .; clone size: once; CDR3 protein: CAGGTVSYEQYF; CDR3 DNA: TGTGCCGGGGGGACAGTCTCCTACGAGCAGTACTTC
J gene: TRBJ2-1; V gene: TRBV6-4; D gene: TRBD2; clone size: .; CDR3 protein: CASSELAGGAYNEQFF; CDR3 DNA: TGTGCCAGCAGTGAACTAGCGGGAGGGGCCTACAATGAGCAGTTCTTC
J gene: TRBJ1-4; V gene: TRBV6-1; D gene: TRBD1; clone size: few; CDR3 protein: CASSLSTGGNEKLFF; CDR3 DNA: TGTGCCAGCAGTTTATCGACAGGGGGTAATGAAAAACTGTTTTTT
J gene: TRBJ1-3; V gene: TRBV5-1; D gene: TRBD1; clone size: few; CDR3 protein: CASSLAGGGGGNTIYF; CDR3 DNA: TGCGCCAGCAGCTTGGCAGGGGGCGGTGGCGGAAACACCATATATTTT
J gene: TRBJ2-5; V gene: TRBV5-8; D gene: .; clone size: .; CDR3 protein: CASSPAVETQYF; CDR3 DNA: TGTGCCAGCAGCCCGGCTGTAGAGACCCAGTACTTC
J gene: TRBJ2-5; V gene: TRBV2; D gene: .; clone size: few; CDR3 protein: CASGFEAQYF; CDR3 DNA: TGTGCCAGTGGGTTCGAGGCCCAGTACTTC
J gene: TRBJ2-2; V gene: TRBV21-1; D gene: .; clone size: .; CDR3 protein: CASSKRLEMNTGELFF; CDR3 DNA: TGTGCCAGCAGCAAAAGGTTAGAAATGAACACCGGGGAGCTGTTTTTT
J gene: TRBJ1-4; V gene: TRBV13; D gene: TRBD1; clone size: .; CDR3 protein: CASSIEGQYEKLFF; CDR3 DNA: TGTGCCAGCAGCATTGAGGGACAGTATGAAAAACTGTTTTTT
J gene: TRBJ2-3; V gene: TRBV7-6; D gene: .; clone size: .; CDR3 protein: CASSLFSMGTDTQYF; CDR3 DNA: TGTGCCAGCAGCTTATTTAGCATGGGCACAGATACGCAGTATTTT
J gene: TRBJ2-7; V gene: TRBV30; D gene: .; clone size: .; CDR3 protein: CAWSVSESEQYF; CDR3 DNA: TGTGCCTGGAGTGTGAGTGAGTCCGAGCAGTACTTC
J gene: TRBJ2-1; V gene: TRBV19; D gene: TRBD2; clone size: .; CDR3 protein: CASSISGGVNEQFF; CDR3 DNA: TGTGCCAGTAGTATAAGCGGGGGGGTGAATGAGCAGTTCTTC
J gene: TRBJ2-3; V gene: TRBV21-1; D gene: .; clone size: few; CDR3 protein: CASSKGCQSIRTDTQYF; CDR3 DNA: TGTGCCAGCAGCAAAGGGTGCCAGAGCATAAGGACAGATACGCAGTATTTT
J gene: TRBJ2-3; V gene: TRBV5-1; D gene: TRBD1; clone size: medium-sized; CDR3 protein: CASSPRDSEADTQYF; CDR3 DNA: TGCGCCAGCAGCCCCCGGGACAGCGAAGCAGATACGCAGTATTTT
J gene: TRBJ2-1; V gene: TRBV4-2; D gene: TRBD1; clone size: .; CDR3 protein: CASSQGDRGSYNEQFF; CDR3 DNA: TGTGCCAGCAGCCAGGGGGACAGGGGGTCCTACAATGAGCAGTTCTTC
J gene: TRBJ2-2; V gene: TRBV6-4; D gene: TRBD2; clone size: .; CDR3 protein: CASSDREDSGEHTGELFF; CDR3 DNA: TGTGCCAGCAGTGACAGGGAGGATAGCGGGGAGCACACCGGGGAGCTGTTTTTT